This T cell receptor (beta chain) was captured in a study of blood T cell repertoires in COVID-19. Study overall: Samples representing acute and convalescent COVID-19 were sourced from the United States, Italy and Spain. Sources were T cells, B-cell-depleted T cells, or PBMCs; the material itself was cDNA or gDNA.

V dropped 0 bases and J dropped 4; count of bases not matched to a gene: 15. The CDR3 runs 20 residues. Germline-derived CDR1 and CDR2 are LGHNA and YSLEER. Methods used by the authors: Amplification with reference gene primers provided the estimates of nucleated cell counts. Profiled with immunoSEQ multiplex PCR; TCRdb holds only in-frame clones, not every one. That table is the source of V, J and clone size, and D and trimming were worked out from the DNA. The table has 140,000 to 150,000 clones, 80% to 90% seen once. The chain recombines TRBV4-3 with TRBJ1-3; 10 nucleotides line up with TRBD1. The sequence derives from a human donor in a cohort sampled during active COVID-19. The sequencing input was peripheral blood. DNA for the CDR3: TGCGCCAGCAGCCAAGAGTTTAATCAAGGAGGGACAGGGGTGGGAAACACCATATATTTT. Amino acid sequence: CASSQEFNQGGTGVGNTIYF.